This T cell receptor beta chain stems from a study of T cells in localized non-small cell lung cancer (dated by TCRdb to 2020 to 2021). About the study as a whole: T cell repertoires of some 240 early-stage NSCLC patients were analyzed, with tumors being compared against uninvolved tumor-adjacent lungs. The cohort comprised some 240 treatment-naïve NSCLC patients with resected, localized lung tumors. NSCLC patients had a mean age of around 70 years, and 129 were male and over 85 female.

Concerning this clone itself: The target of this receptor is not known. No qualities accompany the bases; no much larger clone lies one base away.

TCR beta CDR3 regions were sequenced from DNA using the immunoSEQ Assay. In the authors' own workflow: To compute T cell density, TCR beta template counts were normalized to usable DNA, which was estimated by amplifying housekeeping genes. The preseqR package was used to estimate richness by extrapolating to 400,000 templates for PBMC samples and to 120,000 templates for tissue samples. Clonality was calculated as one minus Pielou's evenness. Tissue-enriched TCRs were identified by differential abundance testing using productive amino-acid clonotypes, minimum total count 5 and alpha 0.1. The Jaccard Index and the Morisita Overlap Index were used to measure how much the repertoires overlapped between compartments. GLIPH grouped TCR beta CDR3s together with public tetramer-defined viral CDR3s, and a viral motif had to include at least three viral sequences and show V-gene enrichment. Not all clones reach the TCRdb copy of this immuneACCESS table, which keeps in-frame sequences only. Checked studies attribute under half of the gap to unresolved V genes and leave the rest unexplained. V and J calls and clone size are those listed in that table; D and trimming were worked out from the DNA. The table for this sample lists under 65,000 clones; roughly 90% of them were counted only once. The ten largest clones represent about 20% of the sample.

After removal of 4 bases from V and 2 bases from J, the junction retains 7 bases not matched to a gene. The germline V gene yields SGHTA for CDR1 and FQGNSA for CDR2. Spanning cysteine to phenylalanine, the CDR3 consists of 16 amino acids. Of all the DNA, just the CDR3 is kept, 48 bases in frame from base 1. The investigation overall reported the following: Because the study design was exploratory, TCR variables were selected using unadjusted p-values without false-discovery rate correction. A median of approximately 62 of the top 100 tumor clones turned up in the paired uninvolved adjacent lung, and some 28 of those clones also ranked among the top 100 of that same adjacent lung. Multi-region tumor sequencing was not performed, so intratumor heterogeneity could not be excluded. Uninvolved tumor-adjacent lung showed the highest T cell clonality, higher than tumor, which suggests more focused antigenic responses in the uninvolved tumor-adjacent lung. Longer overall survival was associated with higher blood T cell density, whereas shorter survival was associated with higher adjacent-lung clonality.

At diagnosis, tumor, uninvolved tumor-adjacent lung and peripheral blood were collected and then preserved as a mix of FFPE and fresh-frozen material. For TCR repertoire profiling, blood samples were analyzed as peripheral blood mononuclear cells. This sequence uses TRBV7-2 and TRBJ2-7, with TRBD2 matching 11 junction bases. Sequenced here: peripheral blood, sampled before any cancer treatment. This clonotype originated in a man aged 40 to 70 with stage I squamous cell lung carcinoma. The nucleotide sequence reads TGTGCCAGCAGCTCCGCCCTTAGCGGGAGGGCCTACGAGCAGTACTTC. Translated, this is CASSSALSGRAYEQYF.